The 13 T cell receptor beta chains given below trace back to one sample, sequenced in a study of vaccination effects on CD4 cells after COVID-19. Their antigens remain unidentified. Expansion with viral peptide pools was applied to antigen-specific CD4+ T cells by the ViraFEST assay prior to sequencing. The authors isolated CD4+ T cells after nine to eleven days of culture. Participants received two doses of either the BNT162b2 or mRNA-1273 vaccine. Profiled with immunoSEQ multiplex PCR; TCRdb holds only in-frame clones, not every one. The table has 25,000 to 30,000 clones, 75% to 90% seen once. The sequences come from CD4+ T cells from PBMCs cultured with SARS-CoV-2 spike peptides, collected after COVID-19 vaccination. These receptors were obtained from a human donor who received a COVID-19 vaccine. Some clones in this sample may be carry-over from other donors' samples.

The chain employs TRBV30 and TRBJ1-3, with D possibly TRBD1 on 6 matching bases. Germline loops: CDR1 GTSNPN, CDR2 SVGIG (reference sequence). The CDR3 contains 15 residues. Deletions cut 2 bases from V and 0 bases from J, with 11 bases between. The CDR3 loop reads CAWSLQGFSGNTIYF. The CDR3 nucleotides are TGTGCCTGGAGTCTACAGGGCTTCTCTGGAAACACCATATATTTT.

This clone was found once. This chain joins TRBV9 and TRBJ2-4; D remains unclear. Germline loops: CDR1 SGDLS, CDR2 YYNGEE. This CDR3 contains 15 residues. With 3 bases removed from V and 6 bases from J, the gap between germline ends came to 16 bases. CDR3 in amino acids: CASSGMGQLANIQYF. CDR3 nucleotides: TGTGCCAGCAGCGGAATGGGTCAGCTGGCAAACATTCAGTACTTC.

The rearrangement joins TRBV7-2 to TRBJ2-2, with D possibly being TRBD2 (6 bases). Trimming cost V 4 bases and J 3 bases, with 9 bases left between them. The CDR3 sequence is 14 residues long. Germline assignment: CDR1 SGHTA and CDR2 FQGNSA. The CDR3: CASSSGVHTGELFF. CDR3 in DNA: TGTGCCAGCAGCTCGGGAGTCCACACCGGGGAGCTGTTTTTT.

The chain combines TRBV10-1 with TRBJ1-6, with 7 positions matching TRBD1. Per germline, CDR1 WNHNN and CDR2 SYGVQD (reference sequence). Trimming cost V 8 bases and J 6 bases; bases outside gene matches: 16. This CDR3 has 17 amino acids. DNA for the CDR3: TGCGCCAGCCCGGGACAGTCTGCCCTCCCGGGTAATTCACCCCTCCACTTT. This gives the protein CASPGQSALPGNSPLHF.

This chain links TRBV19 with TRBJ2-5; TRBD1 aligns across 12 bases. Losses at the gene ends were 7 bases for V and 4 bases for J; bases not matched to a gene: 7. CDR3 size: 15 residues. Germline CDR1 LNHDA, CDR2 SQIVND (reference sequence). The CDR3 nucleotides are TGTGCCAGTACCTCGGGACAGGGGGCACGAGAGACCCAGTACTTC. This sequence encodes CASTSGQGARETQYF.

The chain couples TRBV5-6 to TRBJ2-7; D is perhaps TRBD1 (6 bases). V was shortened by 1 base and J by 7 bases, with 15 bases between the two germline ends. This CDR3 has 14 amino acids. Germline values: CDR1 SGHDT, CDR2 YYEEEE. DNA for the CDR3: TGTGCCAGCAGCTTGTACAGGGTAGTAGGAGAGCAGTACGTC. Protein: CASSLYRVVGEQYV.

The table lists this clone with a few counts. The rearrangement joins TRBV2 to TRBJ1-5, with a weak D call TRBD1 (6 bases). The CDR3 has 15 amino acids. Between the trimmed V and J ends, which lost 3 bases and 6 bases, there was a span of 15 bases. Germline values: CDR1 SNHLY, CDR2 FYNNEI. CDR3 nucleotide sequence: TGTGCCAGCAGTGAGCAGGGGATGTTAGGTCAGCCCCAGCATTTT. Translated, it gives CASSEQGMLGQPQHF.

CDR3 coding DNA: TGTGCCAGCAGGAGGGGACAGCTCTTAAAATACGAGCAGTACGTC. Residues: CASRRGQLLKYEQYV. The V gene is TRBV2, the J gene TRBJ2-7; TRBD1 aligns across 7 bases. This CDR3 comprises 15 residues. Per the germline V gene, CDR1 is SNHLY and CDR2 is FYNNEI. V shed 6 bases and J 4 bases; nucleotides not matched to a gene: 12.

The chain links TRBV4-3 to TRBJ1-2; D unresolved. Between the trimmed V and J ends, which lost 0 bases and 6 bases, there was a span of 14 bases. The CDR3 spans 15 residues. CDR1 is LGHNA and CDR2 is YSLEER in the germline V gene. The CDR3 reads CASSQERSGSHGYTF. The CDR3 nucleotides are TGCGCCAGCAGCCAAGAGCGTTCGGGGTCCCATGGCTACACCTTC.

This CDR3 reads CASSGWGQGNYGYTF. The CDR3 DNA sequence: TGTGCCAGCAGCGGGTGGGGACAGGGGAACTATGGCTACACCTTC. The chain employs TRBV5-4 and TRBJ1-2; TRBD1 matches 10 bases. J gave up 2 bases and V 4 bases, and 5 bases lay outside the gene matches. Germline V gene data show CDR1 as SGHNT and CDR2 as YYREEE (reference sequence). The CDR3 loop spans 15 amino acids.

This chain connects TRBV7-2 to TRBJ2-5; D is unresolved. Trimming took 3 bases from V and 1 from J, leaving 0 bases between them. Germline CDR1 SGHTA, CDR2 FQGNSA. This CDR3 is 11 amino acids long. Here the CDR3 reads CASSFQETQYF. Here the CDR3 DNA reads TGTGCCAGCAGCTTCCAAGAGACCCAGTACTTC.

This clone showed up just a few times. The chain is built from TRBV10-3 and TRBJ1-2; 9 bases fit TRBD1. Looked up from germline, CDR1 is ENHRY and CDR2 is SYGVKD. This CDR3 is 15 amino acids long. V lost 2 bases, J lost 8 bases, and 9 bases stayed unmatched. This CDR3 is CAISETGGNIQGYTF. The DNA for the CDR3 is TGTGCCATCAGTGAGACAGGGGGCAACATCCAAGGCTACACCTTC.

The CDR3 DNA follows: TGTGCCAGCAGCTTAGATCTAGCGATAGATACGCAGTATTTT. Its protein is CASSLDLAIDTQYF. The chain carries TRBV11-2 and TRBJ2-3; D may be TRBD2 (6 bases). The CDR3 sequence is 14 residues long. In germline, CDR1 is SGHAT, CDR2 FQNNGV. V shed 0 bases and J shed 5 bases, with 9 bases lying between them.